The rows below give T cell receptor beta chains drawn from one sample of a study of regulatory T cells in long-lasting Graves disease. Using its own MiXCR run on the multiplex PCR reads, TCRdb lists one record per CDR3 protein. The table has around 420,000 distinct CDR3 sequences, 15% to 17% seen once. Sequenced here: peripheral blood mononuclear cells (PBMCs), sampled at new diagnosis, from a patient treated with antithyroid drugs. These receptors were obtained from a female donor with Graves disease. The CDR3 runs from the conserved cysteine through the conserved F or W. Each record gives: CDR3 DNA, CDR3 protein, J gene, clone size, D gene, V gene. A D gene is named only where the DNA matches it firmly. A row's size may be missing; if present it is once, few, many or a size class.

CDR3 DNA: TGTGCCAGCGGTCCGGGCTCTGGGGCCAACGTCCTGACTTTC
CDR3 protein: CASGPGSGANVLTF
J gene: TRBJ2-6
clone size: few
D gene: NA
V gene: TRBV28

CDR3 DNA: TGTGCCAGCAGCGCCGGGACGACGGCGGAGGTAGAGACCCAGTACTTC
CDR3 protein: CASSAGTTAEVETQYF
J gene: TRBJ2-5
clone size: many
D gene: NA
V gene: TRBV28

CDR3 DNA: TGTGCCACCAGTGATTTGGGACAGGGGATACAGTTCTTC
CDR3 protein: CATSDLGQGIQFF
J gene: TRBJ2-1
clone size: NA
D gene: TRBD1
V gene: TRBV24-1

CDR3 DNA: TGCGCCAGCAGCCCCGGGACAGACACCTATGGCTACACCTTC
CDR3 protein: CASSPGTDTYGYTF
J gene: TRBJ1-2
clone size: NA
D gene: TRBD1
V gene: TRBV5-1

CDR3 DNA: TGTGCCAGCAGCTTCTCACCTATATCAGGTATAGCTTTCTTT
CDR3 protein: CASSFSPISGIAFF
J gene: TRBJ1-1
clone size: many
D gene: NA
V gene: TRBV11-2

CDR3 DNA: TGTGCCAGCAGTTACCCTGACAGCCAAGAGACCCAGTACTTC
CDR3 protein: CASSYPDSQETQYF
J gene: TRBJ2-5
clone size: many
D gene: NA
V gene: TRBV6-2/TRBV6-3

CDR3 DNA: TGTGCCAGCAGTCAAGGACGGGAAGGCTACACCTTC
CDR3 protein: CASSQGREGYTF
J gene: TRBJ1-2
clone size: many
D gene: NA
V gene: TRBV13

CDR3 DNA: TGTGCCAGTAGCCCGTCGCGGGACACCATATATTTT
CDR3 protein: CASSPSRDTIYF
J gene: TRBJ1-3
clone size: many
D gene: NA
V gene: TRBV19

CDR3 DNA: TGCGCCAGCAGCTTATCAAGGAACACTGAAGCTTTCTTT
CDR3 protein: CASSLSRNTEAFF
J gene: TRBJ1-1
clone size: many
D gene: NA
V gene: TRBV27

CDR3 DNA: TGTGCCAGCACCGACCTATACAATGAGCAGTTCTTC
CDR3 protein: CASTDLYNEQFF
J gene: TRBJ2-1
clone size: few
D gene: NA
V gene: TRBV6-1

CDR3 DNA: TGTGCCAGCAGTTCCCTCACGGGGGCTACAGAGACCCAGTACTTC
CDR3 protein: CASSSLTGATETQYF
J gene: TRBJ2-5
clone size: NA
D gene: NA
V gene: TRBV28

CDR3 DNA: TGTGCCATCAGCCCCGAACCCGGGACAGGGAACACAGATACGCAGTATTTT
CDR3 protein: CAISPEPGTGNTDTQYF
J gene: TRBJ2-3
clone size: many
D gene: TRBD1
V gene: TRBV10-3

CDR3 DNA: TGCGCCAGCAGCCCAGGGACAGGGCCTAATGAAAAACTGTTTTTT
CDR3 protein: CASSPGTGPNEKLFF
J gene: TRBJ1-4
clone size: many
D gene: TRBD1
V gene: TRBV18

CDR3 DNA: TGTGCCAGCAGTTACTCTAGCGGGAATAACAATGAGCAGTTCTTC
CDR3 protein: CASSYSSGNNNEQFF
J gene: TRBJ2-1
clone size: many
D gene: TRBD2
V gene: TRBV6-5

CDR3 DNA: TGTGCCAGCAGCTCTCCGGGACAGGGGGTACACACCGGGGAGCTGTTTTTT
CDR3 protein: CASSSPGQGVHTGELFF
J gene: TRBJ2-2
clone size: NA
D gene: TRBD1
V gene: TRBV7-9

CDR3 DNA: TGTGCCACCAACTTTAGGTGGAACTATGGCTACACCTTC
CDR3 protein: CATNFRWNYGYTF
J gene: TRBJ1-2
clone size: many
D gene: NA
V gene: TRBV6-8

CDR3 DNA: TGTGCCAGCAGTTTACAGGACAGGGCGTCCGGGAGTGGCTACGAGCAGTACTTC
CDR3 protein: CASSLQDRASGSGYEQYF
J gene: TRBJ2-7
clone size: many
D gene: TRBD1
V gene: TRBV27

CDR3 DNA: TGTGCCAGCAGTTTATCCCCCAGGGCTGAAAAACTGTTTTTT
CDR3 protein: CASSLSPRAEKLFF
J gene: TRBJ1-4
clone size: many
D gene: NA
V gene: TRBV27

CDR3 DNA: TGTGCCAGCAGCGTACTCGCCAACCCAACAGGGGGATTCTATGGCTACACCTTC
CDR3 protein: CASSVLANPTGGFYGYTF
J gene: TRBJ1-2
clone size: many
D gene: TRBD1
V gene: TRBV9

CDR3 DNA: TGTGCCAGCAGTGAAGCGCCGGGCGGAGATACGCAGTATTTT
CDR3 protein: CASSEAPGGDTQYF
J gene: TRBJ2-3
clone size: many
D gene: NA
V gene: TRBV6-1

CDR3 DNA: TGTGCCAGCAGCTTAATGAGTTGGAATCCAGGGATCCAAGAGACCCAGTACTTC
CDR3 protein: CASSLMSWNPGIQETQYF
J gene: TRBJ2-5
clone size: NA
D gene: NA
V gene: TRBV7-2

CDR3 DNA: TGCGCCAGCAGCCAAGGTTGGCAGGGGGCGGCTGAGGGCTACGAGCAGTACTTC
CDR3 protein: CASSQGWQGAAEGYEQYF
J gene: TRBJ2-7
clone size: many
D gene: TRBD1
V gene: TRBV4-1

CDR3 DNA: TGTGCCAGCAGTTTTGCGGGACAAAATCAGCCCCAGCATTTT
CDR3 protein: CASSFAGQNQPQHF
J gene: TRBJ1-5
clone size: few
D gene: NA
V gene: TRBV27

CDR3 DNA: TGTGCCAGCAGCAGGGACGCCCCGAGGCGGGTAACAGATACGCAGTATTTT
CDR3 protein: CASSRDAPRRVTDTQYF
J gene: TRBJ2-3
clone size: many
D gene: NA
V gene: TRBV7-2

CDR3 DNA: TGTGCCAGCAGCCGTGCTTTTCTAGGACAGGTGGAAGGGGAGACCCAGTACTTC
CDR3 protein: CASSRAFLGQVEGETQYF
J gene: TRBJ2-5
clone size: many
D gene: TRBD1
V gene: TRBV7-9

CDR3 DNA: TGTGCCAGCAGCTTACGGGGACTAGCGGGAGGAGGGCAAGAGACCCAGTACTTC
CDR3 protein: CASSLRGLAGGGQETQYF
J gene: TRBJ2-5
clone size: few
D gene: TRBD2
V gene: TRBV7-9

CDR3 DNA: TGTGCCAGCAGTTCGCCCGGGACAGGGGTCAATGAGCAGTTCTTC
CDR3 protein: CASSSPGTGVNEQFF
J gene: TRBJ2-1
clone size: many
D gene: TRBD1
V gene: TRBV27

CDR3 DNA: TGTGCCAGCAGCCTTCGGGGTGCCCGGAACACCATATATTTT
CDR3 protein: CASSLRGARNTIYF
J gene: TRBJ1-3
clone size: many
D gene: NA
V gene: TRBV12-3/TRBV12-4

CDR3 DNA: TGTGCCAGCAGCTTGGTTCCAGGGGGAGACTATGGCTACACCTTC
CDR3 protein: CASSLVPGGDYGYTF
J gene: TRBJ1-2
clone size: many
D gene: TRBD1
V gene: TRBV5-5

CDR3 DNA: TGTGCCAGCAGCGGAGAGGGTTTGAGGGAGCAGTTCTTC
CDR3 protein: CASSGEGLREQFF
J gene: TRBJ2-1
clone size: many
D gene: NA
V gene: TRBV9

CDR3 DNA: TGTGCCAGCTCACTCCCCTCCCGGACAGGTTCGGGGCCCCAGCATTTT
CDR3 protein: CASSLPSRTGSGPQHF
J gene: TRBJ1-5
clone size: NA
D gene: TRBD1
V gene: TRBV18

CDR3 DNA: TGCAGTGCTAGAGCCAGGGAAGATGGCTACACCTTC
CDR3 protein: CSARAREDGYTF
J gene: TRBJ1-2
clone size: NA
D gene: NA
V gene: TRBV20-1

CDR3 DNA: TGCAGTGCTAGAGAGACAAGTAGCTCCTATAATTCACCCCTCCACTTT
CDR3 protein: CSARETSSSYNSPLHF
J gene: TRBJ1-6
clone size: many
D gene: NA
V gene: TRBV20-1

CDR3 DNA: TGTGCCAGCAGCTTCGGACTAGCGGATGAGCAGTTCTTC
CDR3 protein: CASSFGLADEQFF
J gene: TRBJ2-1
clone size: many
D gene: TRBD2
V gene: TRBV11-2

CDR3 DNA: TGTGCCAGCAGCCTGGGACTAGCGGGAGGTGGGAGCACAGATACGCAGTATTTT
CDR3 protein: CASSLGLAGGGSTDTQYF
J gene: TRBJ2-3
clone size: many
D gene: TRBD2
V gene: TRBV7-6

CDR3 DNA: TGTGCCAGCAGCGCTAGGGACAGCTCCACCGGGGAGCTGTTTTTT
CDR3 protein: CASSARDSSTGELFF
J gene: TRBJ2-2
clone size: many
D gene: TRBD1
V gene: TRBV7-9

CDR3 DNA: TGCAGTGCTAGTCAGGAATGGGATCAGCCCCAGCATTTT
CDR3 protein: CSASQEWDQPQHF
J gene: TRBJ1-5
clone size: many
D gene: NA
V gene: TRBV20-1

CDR3 DNA: TGTGCCAGCAGGCCGACAGGGGCTGGAAACACCATATATTTT
CDR3 protein: CASRPTGAGNTIYF
J gene: TRBJ1-3
clone size: many
D gene: TRBD1
V gene: TRBV6-2/TRBV6-3

CDR3 DNA: TGTGCCAGCAGCTTAGGACAGGGGCTTGCGGAGCAGTTCTTC
CDR3 protein: CASSLGQGLAEQFF
J gene: TRBJ2-1
clone size: many
D gene: TRBD1
V gene: TRBV27

CDR3 DNA: TGCGCCAGCAGCACGGGACTAGGGGCCGAGCAGTACTTC
CDR3 protein: CASSTGLGAEQYF
J gene: TRBJ2-7
clone size: many
D gene: TRBD2
V gene: TRBV5-1

CDR3 DNA: TGTGCCAGCAGCTTAGCGGAAACGGCATATAATTCACCCCTCCACTTT
CDR3 protein: CASSLAETAYNSPLHF
J gene: TRBJ1-6
clone size: NA
D gene: NA
V gene: TRBV7-2

CDR3 DNA: TGCAGCGTTGAAGTTAGCGCTAGCGGCTACGAGCAGTACTTC
CDR3 protein: CSVEVSASGYEQYF
J gene: TRBJ2-7
clone size: many
D gene: TRBD2
V gene: TRBV29-1

CDR3 DNA: TGTGCCAGCAGCCCGCGAGGGGGCGATAATTCACCCCTCCACTTT
CDR3 protein: CASSPRGGDNSPLHF
J gene: TRBJ1-6
clone size: many
D gene: TRBD1
V gene: TRBV7-9

CDR3 DNA: TGTGCCACCAGTTCTTCAATCCAAGGAGGGGGGGCTGATACGCAGTATTTT
CDR3 protein: CATSSSIQGGGADTQYF
J gene: TRBJ2-3
clone size: many
D gene: NA
V gene: TRBV24-1

CDR3 DNA: TGTGCCAGCATCCTACGCCCGGAGGACAATGAGCAGTTCTTC
CDR3 protein: CASILRPEDNEQFF
J gene: TRBJ2-1
clone size: many
D gene: NA
V gene: TRBV7-8

CDR3 DNA: TGTGCCACCGAGGGTGATTGGGCCGGGGAGCTGTTTTTT
CDR3 protein: CATEGDWAGELFF
J gene: TRBJ2-2
clone size: NA
D gene: NA
V gene: TRBV28

CDR3 DNA: TGCAGTGCTAGAGATCTTACAGGGACTGGAAACACCATATATTTT
CDR3 protein: CSARDLTGTGNTIYF
J gene: TRBJ1-3
clone size: many
D gene: NA
V gene: TRBV20-1

CDR3 DNA: TGTGCTAGTGGTTTGGCCCCCAGTGCAGGGGGCCCTTTTCGGAACACTGAAGCTTTCTTT
CDR3 protein: CASGLAPSAGGPFRNTEAFF
J gene: TRBJ1-1
clone size: few
D gene: TRBD1
V gene: TRBV12-5

CDR3 DNA: TGTGCCAGCAGCTTAGGCGACCCAATCACCGGGGAGCTGTTTTTT
CDR3 protein: CASSLGDPITGELFF
J gene: TRBJ2-2
clone size: many
D gene: NA
V gene: TRBV7-8

CDR3 DNA: TGTGCCAGCAGTGACTCCGCGAATCAGCCCCAGCATTTT
CDR3 protein: CASSDSANQPQHF
J gene: TRBJ1-5
clone size: many
D gene: NA
V gene: TRBV6-1

CDR3 DNA: TGTGCCAGCGGGGGGGGCAGGAATGAGCAGTTCTTC
CDR3 protein: CASGGGRNEQFF
J gene: TRBJ2-1
clone size: once
D gene: NA
V gene: TRBV5-6

CDR3 DNA: TGCGCCAGCAGTGATATGACTAGCGGTAGGCGGACCGGGGAGCTGTTTTTT
CDR3 protein: CASSDMTSGRRTGELFF
J gene: TRBJ2-2
clone size: many
D gene: TRBD2
V gene: TRBV10-1

CDR3 DNA: TGTGCCACCAGTCAGGACAGTTTCAATGAGCAGTTCTTC
CDR3 protein: CATSQDSFNEQFF
J gene: TRBJ2-1
clone size: many
D gene: NA
V gene: TRBV24-1